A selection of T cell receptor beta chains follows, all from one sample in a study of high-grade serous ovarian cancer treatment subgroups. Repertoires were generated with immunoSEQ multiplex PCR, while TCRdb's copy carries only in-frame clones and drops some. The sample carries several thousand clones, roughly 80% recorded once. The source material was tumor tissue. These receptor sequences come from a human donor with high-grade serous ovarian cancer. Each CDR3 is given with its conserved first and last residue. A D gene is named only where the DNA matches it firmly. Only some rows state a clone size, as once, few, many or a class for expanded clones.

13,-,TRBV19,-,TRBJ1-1,TGTGCCAGTAGTATAGGACGGAACACTGAAGCTTTCTTT,CASSIGRNTEAFF
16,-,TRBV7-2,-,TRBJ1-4,TGTGCCAGCAGCTTAAGGCCCGGGTGGAGAGATGAAAAACTGTTTTTT,CASSLRPGWRDEKLFF
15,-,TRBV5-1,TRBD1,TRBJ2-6,TGCGCCAGCAGCACGGGACAGTCTGGGGCCAACGTCCTGACTTTC,CASSTGQSGANVLTF
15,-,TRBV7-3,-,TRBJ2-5,TGTGCCAGCAGCCCCGGTGGCGGAAGGCAAGAGACCCAGTACTTC,CASSPGGGRQETQYF
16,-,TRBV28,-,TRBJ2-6,TGTGCCAGCAGTGAGAAGGGACAAAGTCGGGCCAACGTCCTGACTTTC,CASSEKGQSRANVLTF
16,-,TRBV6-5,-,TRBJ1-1,TGTGCCAGCAGTTACTGGGCAGGTCATATGAACACTGAAGCTTTCTTT,CASSYWAGHMNTEAFF
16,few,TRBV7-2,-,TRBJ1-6,TGTGCCAGCAGCCCCAGGGGCGGTTCCTATAATTCACCCCTCCACTTT,CASSPRGGSYNSPLHF
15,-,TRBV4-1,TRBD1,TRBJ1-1,TGCGCCAGCAGCCATGTCGGACAGGGAGGCACTGAAGCTTTCTTT,CASSHVGQGGTEAFF
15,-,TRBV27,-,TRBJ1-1,TGTGCCAGCAGTCCCCCCCCGGGCTTGAACACTGAAGCTTTCTTT,CASSPPPGLNTEAFF
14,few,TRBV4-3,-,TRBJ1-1,TGCGCCAGCAGCCTCCAGTCGACCGGGACTGAAGCTTTCTTT,CASSLQSTGTEAFF
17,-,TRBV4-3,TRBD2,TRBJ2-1,TGCGCCAGCAGCCAAGAGTGGACTAGCAGCTCCTACAATGAGCAGTTCTTC,CASSQEWTSSSYNEQFF
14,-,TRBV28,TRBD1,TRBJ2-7,TGTGCCAGCAGTGCCGGGACAGGGGCCTACGAGCAGTACTTC,CASSAGTGAYEQYF
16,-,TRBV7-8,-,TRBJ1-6,TGTGCCAGCAGCCCAGGGGCGGGGGCAAATAATTCACCCCTCCACTTT,CASSPGAGANNSPLHF
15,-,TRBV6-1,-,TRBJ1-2,TGTGCCAGCAGGCCCCTCCTGGGAGGGGCGGAGGGCTACACCTTC,CASRPLLGGAEGYTF
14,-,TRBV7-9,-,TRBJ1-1,TGTGCCAGCAGCTCGCCGTTTTTGGGGACTGAAGCTTTCTTT,CASSSPFLGTEAFF
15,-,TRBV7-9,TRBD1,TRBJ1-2,TGTGCCAGCAGCTTAGCGGGGACAGAGCGCTATGGCTACACCTTC,CASSLAGTERYGYTF
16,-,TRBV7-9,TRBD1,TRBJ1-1,TGTGCCAGCAGCACCAGTCCCGGGACAGGGTCCACTGAAGCTTTCTTT,CASSTSPGTGSTEAFF
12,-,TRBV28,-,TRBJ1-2,TGTGCCAGCAGTGCTAAGGGGTATGGCTACACCTTC,CASSAKGYGYTF
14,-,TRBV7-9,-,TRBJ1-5,TGTGCCAGCAGCTTAGAGGGGTTTAATCAGCCCCAGCATTTT,CASSLEGFNQPQHF
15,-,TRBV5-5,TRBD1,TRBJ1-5,TGTGCCAGCAGCCCCTACAGGGGGCAAAATCAGCCCCAGCATTTT,CASSPYRGQNQPQHF
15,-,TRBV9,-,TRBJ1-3,TGTGCCAGCAGCGTAGCCGCCAACTCTGGAAACACCATATATTTT,CASSVAANSGNTIYF
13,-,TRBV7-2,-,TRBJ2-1,TGTGCCAGCAGCTTAAACAGGGACAATGAGCAGTTCTTC,CASSLNRDNEQFF
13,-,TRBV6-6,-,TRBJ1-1,TGTGCCAGCAGTTACGATCGGGGGACTGAAGCTTTCTTT,CASSYDRGTEAFF
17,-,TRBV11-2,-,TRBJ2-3,TGTGCCAGCCGAGGAGGGCCGAGGGGTCTAGCCCCAGATACGCAGTATTTT,CASRGGPRGLAPDTQYF
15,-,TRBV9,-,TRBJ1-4,TGTGCCAGCAGTCGAGACGGTGCAACTAATGAAAAACTGTTTTTT,CASSRDGATNEKLFF
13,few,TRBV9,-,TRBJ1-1,TGTGCCAGCAGCGTAGAGATGAACACTGAAGCTTTCTTT,CASSVEMNTEAFF
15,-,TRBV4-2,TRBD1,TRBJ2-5,TGTGCCAGCAGCCCTGGGACAGGGATCAGGGAGACCCAGTACTTC,CASSPGTGIRETQYF
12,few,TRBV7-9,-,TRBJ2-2,TGTGCCAGCAGCCGGACGGACGGGGAGCTGTTTTTT,CASSRTDGELFF
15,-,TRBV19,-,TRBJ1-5,TGTGCCAGTAGTATATTTCCTGCAGGGGAGCAGCCCCAGCATTTT,CASSIFPAGEQPQHF
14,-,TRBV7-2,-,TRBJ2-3,TGTGCCAGCAGCTTACAGGGGGGCCCAGATACGCAGTATTTT,CASSLQGGPDTQYF
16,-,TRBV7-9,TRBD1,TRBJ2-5,TGTGCCAGCAGCCGCCGGGACAGGGCACCGGGAGAGACCCAGTACTTC,CASSRRDRAPGETQYF
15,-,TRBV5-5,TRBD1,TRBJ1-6,TGTGCCAGCAGCGATCAGGGGGCCTTTAATTCACCCCTCCACTTT,CASSDQGAFNSPLHF
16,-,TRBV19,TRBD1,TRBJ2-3,TGTGCCAGTAGTAGTTTATATCGACAGGGTGCAGATACGCAGTATTTT,CASSSLYRQGADTQYF
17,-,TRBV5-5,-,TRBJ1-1,TGTGCCAGCAGCTGGATCCAAACTGCCGGGAGTACGACTGAAGCTTTCTTT,CASSWIQTAGSTTEAFF
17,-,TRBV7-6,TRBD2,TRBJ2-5,TGTGCCAGCAGCTTAGCGGCTAGCGGGGCTTTCCAAGAGACCCAGTACTTC,CASSLAASGAFQETQYF
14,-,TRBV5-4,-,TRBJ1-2,TGTGCCAGCAGCGATACAAAGGGTACCTATGGCTACACCTTC,CASSDTKGTYGYTF
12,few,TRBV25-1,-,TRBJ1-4,TGTGCCAGCAGAGGGGGGCGTGAAAAACTGTTTTTT,CASRGGREKLFF
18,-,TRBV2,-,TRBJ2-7,TGTGCCAGCAGTGAACCCGTGGGGGGCCTCAGGATCTCCTACGAGCAGTACTTC,CASSEPVGGLRISYEQYF
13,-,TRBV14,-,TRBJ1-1,TGTGCCAGCAGCCAAGATCAGGGTACTGAAGCTTTCTTT,CASSQDQGTEAFF
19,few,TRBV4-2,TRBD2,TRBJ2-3,TGTGCCAGCAGCCATTCCGGGACTAGCGGGGTTTTTGGGACAGATACGCAGTATTTT,CASSHSGTSGVFGTDTQYF
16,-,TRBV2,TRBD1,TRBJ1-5,TGTGCCAGCAGTGCTTGGACAGGGGGTTACAATCAGCCCCAGCATTTT,CASSAWTGGYNQPQHF
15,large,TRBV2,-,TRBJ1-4,TGTGCCAGCACCCCGGACACTTCAACTAATGAAAAACTGTTTTTT,CASTPDTSTNEKLFF
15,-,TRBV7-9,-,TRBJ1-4,TGTGCCAGCAGCTCACAGGGTAGGGATAATGAAAAACTGTTTTTT,CASSSQGRDNEKLFF
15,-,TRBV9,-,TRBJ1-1,TGTGCCAGCAGCGTAGGCCTAACTATGAACACTGAAGCTTTCTTT,CASSVGLTMNTEAFF
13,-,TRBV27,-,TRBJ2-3,TGTGCCAGCACCTTCTCGGGGGTAGATACGCAGTATTTT,CASTFSGVDTQYF
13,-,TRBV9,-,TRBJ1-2,TGTGCCAGCAGCGTAGTACAGGCCGGGGGCTACACCTTC,CASSVVQAGGYTF
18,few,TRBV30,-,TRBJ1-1,TGTGCCTGGAAAAGACCGGAGTGGGGGGCAGCGATTAGCGCTGAAGCTTTCTTT,CAWKRPEWGAAISAEAFF
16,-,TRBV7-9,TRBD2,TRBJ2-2,TGTGCCAGCAGCTTAATGAGCGGGGGCCCCACCGGGGAGCTGTTTTTT,CASSLMSGGPTGELFF
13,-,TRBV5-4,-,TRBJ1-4,TGTGCCAGCAGCTTGCCGACCGAGGAAAAACTGTTTTTT,CASSLPTEEKLFF
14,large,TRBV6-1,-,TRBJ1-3,TGTGCCAGCAGTGAAGCCGGCAGTGGAAACACCATATATTTT,CASSEAGSGNTIYF
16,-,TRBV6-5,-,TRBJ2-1,TGTGCCAGCAGTTACTCCCTTCGGGGGGCCCACAATGAGCAGTTCTTC,CASSYSLRGAHNEQFF
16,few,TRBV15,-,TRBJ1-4,TGTGCCACCAGCAGAGGAGATATCCAAGGCGGTGAAAAACTGTTTTTT,CATSRGDIQGGEKLFF
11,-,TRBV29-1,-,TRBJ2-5,TGCAGTGGGGGGAACCAAGAGACCCAGTACTTC,CSGGNQETQYF
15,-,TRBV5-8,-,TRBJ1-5,TGTGCCAGCAACCCCGGGGGGGCTGGCAATCAGCCCCAGCATTTT,CASNPGGAGNQPQHF
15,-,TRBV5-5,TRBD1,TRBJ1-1,TGTGCCAGCAGCCCCAGACAGGGAAGGCACACTGAAGCTTTCTTT,CASSPRQGRHTEAFF
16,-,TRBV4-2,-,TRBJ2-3,TGTGCCAGCAGCCAAGTAGCCGGCCAGCGCACAGATACGCAGTATTTT,CASSQVAGQRTDTQYF
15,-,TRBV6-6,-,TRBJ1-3,TGTGCCAGCAGTTACTCCCCGGGATCTGGAAACACCATATATTTT,CASSYSPGSGNTIYF
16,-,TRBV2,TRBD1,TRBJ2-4,TGTGCCAGCAGTACCCGACAGGGCGATCTCCAAGACATTCAGTACTTC,CASSTRQGDLQDIQYF
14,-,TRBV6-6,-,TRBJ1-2,TGTGCCAGCAGTGTCTCTGAGGCGTCCTATGGCTACACCTTC,CASSVSEASYGYTF